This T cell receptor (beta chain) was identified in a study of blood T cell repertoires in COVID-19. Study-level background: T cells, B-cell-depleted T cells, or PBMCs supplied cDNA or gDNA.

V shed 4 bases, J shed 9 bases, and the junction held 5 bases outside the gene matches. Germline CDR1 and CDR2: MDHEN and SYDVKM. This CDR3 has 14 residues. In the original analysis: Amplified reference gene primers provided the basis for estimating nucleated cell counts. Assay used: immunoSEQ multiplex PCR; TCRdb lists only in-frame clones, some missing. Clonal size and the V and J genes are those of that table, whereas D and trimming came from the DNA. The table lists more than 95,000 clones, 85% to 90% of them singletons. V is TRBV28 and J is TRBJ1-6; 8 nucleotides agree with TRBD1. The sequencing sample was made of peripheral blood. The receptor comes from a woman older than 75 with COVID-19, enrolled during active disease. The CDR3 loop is CASSSTGGGSPLHF. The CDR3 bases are TGTGCCAGCAGTTCTACAGGGGGAGGTTCACCCCTCCACTTT. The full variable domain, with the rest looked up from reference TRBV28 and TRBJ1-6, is DVKVTQSSRYLVKRTGEKVFLECVQDMDHENMFWYRQDPGLGLRLIYFSYDVKMKEKGDIPEGYSVSREKKERFSLILESASTNQTSMYLCASSSTGGGSPLHFGNGTRLTVT.